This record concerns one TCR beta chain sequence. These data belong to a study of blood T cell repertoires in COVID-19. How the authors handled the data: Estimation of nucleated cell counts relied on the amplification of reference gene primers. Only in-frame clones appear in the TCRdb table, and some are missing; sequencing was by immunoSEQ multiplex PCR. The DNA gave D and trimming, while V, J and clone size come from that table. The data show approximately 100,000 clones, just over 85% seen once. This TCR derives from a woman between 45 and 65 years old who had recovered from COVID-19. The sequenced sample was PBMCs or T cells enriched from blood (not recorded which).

CDR3 amino acids: CASSRGQGLYEQYF. In DNA form, the CDR3 reads TGTGCCAGCAGCAGGGGACAGGGTCTCTACGAGCAGTACTTC. The gene calls are TRBV5-4 and TRBJ2-7; 9 bases match TRBD1. The V and J ends lost 4 bases and 3 bases, in that order; junction bases with no gene match: 5. Germline V CDR1 and CDR2: SGHNT, YYREEE (reference sequence). There are 14 residues in the CDR3.